This T cell receptor beta chain emerged from a study of blood T cell repertoires in COVID-19. As for the study in general: From the United States, Italy and Spain came samples of acute and convalescent COVID-19. Nucleic acid was either cDNA or gDNA, and it came from T cells, B-cell-depleted T cells, or PBMCs.

Original handling: For nucleated cells, counts were estimated from reference gene primer amplification. Libraries were prepared by immunoSEQ multiplex PCR; TCRdb keeps only in-frame clonotypes and omits some of them. V and J calls and clone size are those listed in that table; D and trimming were worked out from the DNA. The sample carries 120,000 to 150,000 clones, 70% to 90% recorded once. The germline gives CDR1 SNHLY, CDR2 FYNNEI. The CDR3 covers 14 residues. Trimming took 8 bases from V and 5 from J; bases not matched to a gene: 9. The genes are TRBV2 and TRBJ2-5, with TRBD1 matching 9 bases. The receptor comes from a human donor with acute or convalescent COVID-19. The donor label of this sample is uncertain. The sequencing input was peripheral blood. CDR3 sequence: CASLRDRVSETQYF. The CDR3 nucleotides are TGTGCCAGCCTCCGGGACAGGGTATCCGAGACCCAGTACTTC.